The source of this T cell receptor beta chain is a study of chronic HIV infection and antiretroviral therapy. This clonotype was found a few times. One entry per CDR3 protein, called by TCRdb with MiXCR from the 5' RACE reads. This sample has approximately 47,000 distinct CDR3 sequences; 19% occur once, and the top ten carry approximately 3%. Between the trimmed V and J ends, which lost 0 bases and 6 bases, there was a span of 11 bases. Germline CDR1 MNHEY, CDR2 SVGAGI. The CDR3 totals 14 residues. The gene calls are TRBV6-5 and TRBJ2-5; either TRBD1 or TRBD2 may supply D (6 bases each). Sequencing was done on a sample of peripheral blood. The TCR comes from an adult who had HIV and had not received antiretroviral therapy, or was an uninfected healthy control (not recorded which). The CDR3 nucleotides are TGTGCCAGCAGTTACTCAGGGGGGCGGAAGACCCAGTACTTC. Its translation: CASSYSGGRKTQYF.